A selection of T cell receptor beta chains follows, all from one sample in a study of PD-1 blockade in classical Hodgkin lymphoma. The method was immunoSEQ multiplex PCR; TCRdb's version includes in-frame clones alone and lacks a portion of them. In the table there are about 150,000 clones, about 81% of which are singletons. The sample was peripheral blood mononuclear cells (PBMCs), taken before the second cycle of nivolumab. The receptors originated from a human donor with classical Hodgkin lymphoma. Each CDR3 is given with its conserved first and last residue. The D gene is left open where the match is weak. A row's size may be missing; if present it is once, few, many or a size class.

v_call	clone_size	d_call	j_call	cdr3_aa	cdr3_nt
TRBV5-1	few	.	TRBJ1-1	CASSLGVGTENTEAFF	TGCGCCAGCAGCTTGGGTGTTGGGACGGAAAACACTGAAGCTTTCTTT
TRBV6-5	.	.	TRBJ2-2	CASSYSPAGTTGELFF	TGTGCCAGCAGTTACTCCCCCGCAGGGACCACCGGGGAGCTGTTTTTT
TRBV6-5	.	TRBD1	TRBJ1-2	CASSYKGANYGYTF	TGTGCCAGCAGTTACAAGGGGGCGAACTATGGCTACACCTTC
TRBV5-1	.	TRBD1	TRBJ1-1	CASSPMTGGNTEAFF	TGCGCCAGCAGCCCGATGACAGGGGGGAACACTGAAGCTTTCTTT
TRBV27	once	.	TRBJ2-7	CASSSRDGTYEQYF	TGTGCCAGCAGTTCCCGGGACGGGACGTACGAGCAGTACTTC
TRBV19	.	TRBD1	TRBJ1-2	CASTYEQGGYGYTF	TGTGCCAGTACCTACGAACAGGGGGGCTATGGCTACACCTTC
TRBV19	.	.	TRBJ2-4	CASSILAGNIQYF	TGTGCCAGTAGTATTTTAGCAGGCAACATTCAGTACTTC
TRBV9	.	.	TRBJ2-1	CASSVDARSYNEQFF	TGTGCCAGCAGCGTAGACGCCCGATCCTACAATGAGCAGTTCTTC
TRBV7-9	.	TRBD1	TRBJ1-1	CASSPPTGVNTEAFF	TGTGCCAGCAGCCCACCGACAGGGGTGAACACTGAAGCTTTCTTT
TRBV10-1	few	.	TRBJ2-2	CASRENTGELFF	TGCGCCAGCAGAGAGAACACCGGGGAGCTGTTTTTT
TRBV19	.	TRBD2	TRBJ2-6	CASSISSGTGANVLTF	TGTGCCAGTAGTATTTCTAGCGGGACTGGGGCCAACGTCCTGACTTTC
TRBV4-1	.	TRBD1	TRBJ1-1	CASSLRDRENTEAFF	TGTGCCAGCAGCCTTCGGGACAGGGAGAACACTGAAGCTTTCTTT
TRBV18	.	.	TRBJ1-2	CASSPRQNYYGYTF	TGTGCCAGCTCACCAAGGCAGAACTACTATGGCTACACCTTC
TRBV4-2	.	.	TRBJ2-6	CASSQVLGQLLANVLTF	TGTGCCAGCAGCCAAGTACTTGGGCAGCTACTAGCCAACGTCCTGACTTTC
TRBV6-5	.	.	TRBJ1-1	CASSYETGEAFF	TGTGCCAGCAGTTACGAGACGGGTGAAGCTTTCTTT
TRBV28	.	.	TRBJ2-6	CASSSHPNLSSGANVLTF	TGTGCCAGCAGTTCCCACCCGAATCTGAGCTCTGGGGCCAACGTCCTGACTTTC
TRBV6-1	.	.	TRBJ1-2	CASRRVTRNYGYTF	TGTGCCAGCAGAAGGGTCACACGTAACTATGGCTACACCTTC
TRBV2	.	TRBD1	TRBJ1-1	CASSEGGQYRLANTEAFF	TGTGCCAGCAGTGAAGGGGGACAGTATCGCCTTGCGAACACTGAAGCTTTCTTT
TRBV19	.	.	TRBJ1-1	CASSPRVGDTEAFF	TGTGCCAGTAGTCCCCGGGTAGGGGACACTGAAGCTTTCTTT
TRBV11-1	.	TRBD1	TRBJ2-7	CASSLVGTGVLGEQYF	TGTGCCAGCAGCTTGGTCGGGACAGGGGTACTTGGCGAGCAGTACTTC
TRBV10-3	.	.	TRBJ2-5	CAISGFMGPETQYF	TGTGCCATCAGTGGGTTTATGGGGCCAGAGACCCAGTACTTC
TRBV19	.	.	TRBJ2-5	CASSLWGPGKETQYF	TGTGCCAGTAGTTTGTGGGGGCCCGGCAAAGAGACCCAGTACTTC
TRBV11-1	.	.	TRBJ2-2	CASSRFRTVYTGELFF	TGTGCCAGCAGCCGTTTCCGGACAGTTTACACCGGGGAGCTGTTTTTT
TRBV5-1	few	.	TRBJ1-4	CASSLTGLVEKLFF	TGCGCCAGCAGCTTGACCGGGTTAGTTGAAAAACTGTTTTTT
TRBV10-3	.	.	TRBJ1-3	CAISESSLRSGNTIYF	TGTGCCATCAGTGAGTCGAGTCTGCGCTCTGGAAACACCATATATTTT
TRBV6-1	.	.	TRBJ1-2	CASSGVQDPNYGYTF	TGTGCCAGCAGTGGGGTACAAGATCCTAACTATGGCTACACCTTC
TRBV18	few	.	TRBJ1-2	CASSPPTVYGYTF	TGTGCCAGCTCACCACCGACGGTCTATGGCTACACCTTC
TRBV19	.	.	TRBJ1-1	CASSMGSFGGGTEAFF	TGTGCCAGTAGTATGGGGTCATTCGGCGGGGGGACTGAAGCTTTCTTT
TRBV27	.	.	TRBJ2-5	CASSLLGYQETQYF	TGTGCCAGCAGTTTATTGGGCTACCAAGAGACCCAGTACTTC
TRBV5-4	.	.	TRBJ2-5	CASSLGPSEETQYF	TGTGCCAGCAGCTTGGGGCCCAGCGAGGAGACCCAGTACTTC
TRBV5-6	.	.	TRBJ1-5	CASSLSSNQPQHF	TGTGCCAGCAGCTTATCTAGCAATCAGCCCCAGCATTTT